This T cell receptor beta chain derives from a study of T cells after posttransplantation cyclophosphamide. Study-level points and caveats: Blood and skin or GI T cell repertoires showed limited TRB overlap. Recipient CMV seropositivity and CMV reactivation strongly tracked TRB clonality.

Produced via immunoSEQ multiplex PCR; TCRdb's table is partial and in-frame only. The sample yields about 2,800 clones, approximately 56% seen once. This clone was picked up a small number of times. Its antigen is as yet unknown. A marrow graft followed busulfan-fludarabine conditioning, with cyclophosphamide on days +3 and +4. This specimen consisted of PBMCs, obtained 30 days after allogeneic stem cell transplant with posttransplant cyclophosphamide. The clonotype comes from a male patient in his sixties who received an allogeneic stem cell transplant from a related donor and was CMV-positive. Some T cells may arise from the graft donor.

CDR3 residues: CASSSILVGYNEQFF. CDR3 DNA: TGTGCCAGCAGCTCAATACTAGTTGGGTACAATGAGCAGTTCTTC. This rearrangement joins TRBV5-4 to TRBJ2-1; perhaps TRBD2 as D (5 bases). V lost 3 bases and J lost 4, with 14 bases in between. In germline, CDR1 is SGHNT, CDR2 YYREEE (reference sequence). This CDR3 spans 15 amino acids.